A selection of T cell receptor beta chains follows, all from one sample in a study of T cell responses to AZD1222 COVID-19 vaccine. Clones were sequenced by immunoSEQ multiplex PCR, and TCRdb holds only the in-frame ones, with some missing. The sample comprises about 45,000 clones, less than 85% of which are singletons, and about 3.9% rests with the top ten. This specimen consisted of peripheral blood, obtained on day 0 of AZD1222 vaccination. The receptor set was obtained from an adult in good health. Both conserved end residues are part of each CDR3. D genes are given only for firm matches. Size is stated for part of the rows, as once, few or many counts, or as a class when the clone is expanded.

d_gene	v_gene	abundance	j_gene	CDR3nt	CDR3aa
TRBD1	TRBV5-1	.	TRBJ2-7	TGCGCCAGCAGCTCGACAGGGGTAGGGTACGAGCAGTACTTC	CASSSTGVGYEQYF
TRBD1	TRBV7-2	few	TRBJ1-4	TGTGCCAGCAGCTTCCTACCACAGGGGGTAACTAATGAAAAACTGTTTTTT	CASSFLPQGVTNEKLFF
.	TRBV6-5	.	TRBJ2-7	TGTGCCAGCAGGCCCGGATCGCAGTACGAGCAGTACTTC	CASRPGSQYEQYF
.	TRBV28	.	TRBJ2-3	TGTGCCAGCATCCCCGCCCTATTCATCGGAGATACGCAGTATTTT	CASIPALFIGDTQYF
.	TRBV11-3	.	TRBJ2-5	TGTGCCAGCAGCTTAGAGGTGCGGGGCCAAGAGACCCAGTACTTC	CASSLEVRGQETQYF
.	TRBV29-1	few	TRBJ1-1	TGCACCTCCTCGAGGGGTACTGAAGCTTTCTTT	CTSSRGTEAFF
.	TRBV15	.	TRBJ1-1	TGTGCCACCAGCAGAGCCCAAATTTTACAGAACACTGAAGCTTTCTTT	CATSRAQILQNTEAFF
.	TRBV3-1/TRBV3-2	once	TRBJ2-3	TGTGCCAGCAGCCAAGGAGGGGCTAGCACAGATACGCAGTATTTT	CASSQGGASTDTQYF
.	TRBV7-2	once	TRBJ1-4	TGTGCCAGCAGCTACCAGGCTAGTAATGAAAAACTGTTTTTT	CASSYQASNEKLFF
TRBD1	TRBV6-2/TRBV6-3	few	TRBJ1-5	TGTGCCAGCAGTCCGACAGGGTCGCGCAATCAGCCCCAGCATTTT	CASSPTGSRNQPQHF
TRBD2	TRBV11-2	.	TRBJ2-3	TGTGCCAGCAGCCCGGCTAGCGGGGGAGGTACAGATACGCAGTATTTT	CASSPASGGGTDTQYF
.	TRBV19	.	TRBJ1-1	TGTGCCAGTACCTTGGGACCGGGGGCTGAAGCTTTCTTT	CASTLGPGAEAFF
.	TRBV20-1	.	TRBJ2-2	TGCAGTGCTAGAGGCACCGGGGAGCTGTTTTTT	CSARGTGELFF
TRBD2	TRBV5-1	.	TRBJ2-3	TGCGCCAGCAGCGCTCTCGGACTAGCGGGGGCCATGAGCACAGATACGCAGTATTTT	CASSALGLAGAMSTDTQYF
TRBD1	TRBV27	once	TRBJ2-2	TGTGCCAGCAGTAGCAGGGGGCGCGTTACCGGGGAGCTGTTTTTT	CASSSRGRVTGELFF
.	TRBV28	.	TRBJ2-7	TGTGCCAGCAGTAGGAGAGCGGCGTACGAGCAGTACTTC	CASSRRAAYEQYF
.	TRBV7-9	once	TRBJ1-3	TGTGCCAGCAGATACGGGGTCTCTGGAAACACCATATATTTT	CASRYGVSGNTIYF
TRBD1	TRBV9	once	TRBJ1-3	TGTGCCAGCAGCACCGGGACAGTGATCTCTGGAAACACCATATATTTT	CASSTGTVISGNTIYF
.	TRBV7-9	once	TRBJ2-3	TGTGCCCCCGGAGGCCCGGACAGGGCGGGGGCAGATACGCAGTATTTT	CAPGGPDRAGADTQYF
.	TRBV18	.	TRBJ1-1	TGTGCCAGCTCCACCGCGGGTGCGAACACTGAAGCTTTCTTT	CASSTAGANTEAFF
TRBD1	TRBV19	.	TRBJ1-5	TGTGCCAGTAGTATAGGGGACAGGACCTATCAGCCCCAGCATTTT	CASSIGDRTYQPQHF
.	TRBV7-9	.	TRBJ1-2	TGTGCCAGCAGCTTAGGTTTAGATCTCCCCCCCAACTATGGCTACACCTTC	CASSLGLDLPPNYGYTF
TRBD2	TRBV5-1	.	TRBJ2-3	TGCGCCAGCAGCTTGGTGGGACTAGTGTCAGATACGCAGTATTTT	CASSLVGLVSDTQYF
TRBD1	TRBV5-4	.	TRBJ2-2	TGTGCCAGCAGCTTGGGCAGGGGGAGCGGCGGGGAGCTGTTTTTT	CASSLGRGSGGELFF
.	TRBV11-2	.	TRBJ2-5	TGTGCCAGCAGCTTTGGCCTCCTCAGGACCCAGTACTTC	CASSFGLLRTQYF
.	TRBV14	.	TRBJ1-2	TGTGCCAGCAGCCCTAGGGGGACAAGGGGCTACACCTTC	CASSPRGTRGYTF
TRBD2	TRBV11-2	.	TRBJ2-1	TGTGCCAGCAGCTCGCTAGCGGGGGGGCGCCTCGGCAATGAGCAGTTCTTC	CASSSLAGGRLGNEQFF
TRBD1	TRBV29-1	.	TRBJ2-1	TGCAGCGTGAAGCAAACAGGGGGCTGGAATGAGCAGTTCTTC	CSVKQTGGWNEQFF
TRBD1	TRBV12-3/TRBV12-4	.	TRBJ2-7	TGTGCCAGCAGTTTCCGAGGGGGCGGTTTTCGGTACTTC	CASSFRGGGFRYF
.	TRBV10-2	.	TRBJ1-1	TGCGCCAGCCGGGCAGGGAGGCGGAACACTGAAGCTTTCTTT	CASRAGRRNTEAFF
.	TRBV18	.	TRBJ2-2	TGTGCCAGCTCACCATTGCCAGAACACTCAAACACCGGGGAGCTGTTTTTT	CASSPLPEHSNTGELFF
TRBD1	TRBV19	.	TRBJ1-1	TGTGCCAGTAGTGGGTTAGGGACAGGGGGTGAAGCTTTCTTT	CASSGLGTGGEAFF
.	TRBV6-2/TRBV6-3	.	TRBJ2-1	TGTGCCAGCAGCCCCCCGGAGGGACCGTCCAAGTTCTTC	CASSPPEGPSKFF
.	TRBV7-2	.	TRBJ1-2	TGTGCCAGCAGCTTAGCTTCCGGGACAAGTTATGGCTACACCTTC	CASSLASGTSYGYTF
.	TRBV7-9	.	TRBJ2-4	TGTGCCAGCAGCTTAGCTGGGAACATTCAGTACTTC	CASSLAGNIQYF
TRBD1	TRBV6-5	.	TRBJ1-2	TGTGCCAGCAGTTACGGGACAGACTATGGCTACACCTTC	CASSYGTDYGYTF
TRBD2	TRBV10-2	.	TRBJ2-3	TGCGCCAGCAGTGACCACCCTGGGACTAGCGGGGGGAGAGGCACAGATACGCAGTATTTT	CASSDHPGTSGGRGTDTQYF